Listed here are 10 T cell receptor beta chains from one sample, sequenced in a study of T cell repertoires in cytomegalovirus infection. TCRdb reanalysed the reads using MiXCR and keeps one entry per CDR3 protein. The sample contains 500,000 to 600,000 distinct CDR3 sequences, approximately 15% of which appear only once. Material: CD8+ T cells from PBMCs. The receptors stem from a human donor in good health (CMV status not recorded). Some clones in this sample may be carry-over from other donors' samples.

V gene TRBV7-6 combines with J gene TRBJ2-1; 15 bases are shared with TRBD2. Looked up from germline, CDR1 is SGHVS and CDR2 is FNYEAQ. The CDR3 covers 19 residues. Trimming cost V 4 bases and J 1 base; bases outside gene matches: 8. CDR3 loop: CASSWGLAGGQGSYNEQFF. The CDR3 coding sequence is TGTGCCAGCAGCTGGGGACTAGCGGGAGGCCAGGGATCCTACAATGAGCAGTTCTTC.

This clonotype came up many times. V usage is TRBV7-6 and J usage is TRBJ1-1, with a tentative D call TRBD1 (5 bases). V was shortened by 7 bases and J by 9 bases, with 12 bases between the two germline ends. CDR1 SGHVS and CDR2 FNYEAQ come from the germline V gene. CDR3 length equals 11 residues. In DNA form, the CDR3 reads TGTGCCAGCACCCAAGGGGCACAAGCTTTCTTT. Encoded protein: CASTQGAQAFF. Full variable domain (missing parts from reference TRBV7-6 and TRBJ1-1): GAGVSQSPRYKVTKRGQDVALRCDPISGHVSLYWYRQALGQGPEFLTYFNYEAQQDKSGLPNDRFSAERPEGSISTLTIQRTEQRDSAMYRCASTQGAQAFFGQGTRLTVV.

This clonotype has only a few counts. The chain is built from TRBV14 and TRBJ1-5, with a weak D call TRBD1 (5 bases). V lost 3 bases and J lost 2, with 14 bases in between. The V gene's germline CDR1 is SGHDN and CDR2 FVKESK. CDR3 length equals 16 residues. The CDR3 DNA sequence: TGTGCCAGCAGCCAGGGGCGGTTTCTCCGCAATCAGCCCCAGCATTTT. This gives the protein CASSQGRFLRNQPQHF.

This clonotype was picked up a small number of times. In DNA, the CDR3 is TGTGCCAGCAGCTTGGGGGACAGGGGGGACGAGCAGTACTTC. Amino acids: CASSLGDRGDEQYF. The genes are TRBV5-4 and TRBJ2-7, with TRBD1 matching over 11 bases. Trimming at V came to 0 bases and at J to 5 bases, leaving 1 base not matched to a gene. The V gene's germline CDR1 is SGHNT and CDR2 YYREEE (reference sequence). The CDR3 length is 14 residues.

CDR3 in DNA: TGCGCCAGCGGTGCCAGGGACAGCTCAAATGAAAAACTGTTTTTT. It codes for CASGARDSSNEKLFF. The chain is built from TRBV4-1 and TRBJ1-4; TRBD1 agrees at 7 bases. Germline V lookup: CDR1 MGHRA, CDR2 YSYEKL. CDR3 size: 15 residues. The ends lost 8 bases at V and 5 bases at J; junction bases unmatched: 11.

The table lists this clonotype with many counts. The rearrangement links TRBV11-3 to TRBJ1-1, with D perhaps TRBD1 (6 bases). Germline lookup yields CDR1 SGHNT and CDR2 YENEEA. CDR3 length: 12 residues. Deletions cut 5 bases from V and 10 bases from J, with 14 bases between. The DNA of the CDR3 is TGTGCCAGCAGCCCCGGTGGGGGGGCAGCTTTCTTT. This translates into CASSPGGGAAFF.

This clonotype was observed a few times. J is TRBJ2-7 and V is TRBV28; 11 positions agree with TRBD2. V shed 5 bases, J shed 5 bases, and the junction held 11 bases outside the gene matches. This CDR3 region has 16 residues. Germline CDR1 and CDR2: MDHEN and SYDVKM. Written as DNA, the CDR3 is TGTGCCAGCAGTGACGTTAGCGGGAGGGTGGAGGACGAGCAGTACTTC. Protein: CASSDVSGRVEDEQYF.

There are many counts of this clonotype. The rearrangement uses TRBV6-1 and TRBJ2-7; D is possibly TRBD1 (6 bases). The CDR3 contains 13 residues. The germline V gene has CDR1 MNHNS and CDR2 SASEGT. The V end was cut by 8 bases, the J end by 2 bases, with 13 bases between. In DNA, the CDR3 is TGTGCCAGCGCCGCAGGGGTAACCTACGAGCAGTACTTC. Protein: CASAAGVTYEQYF.

This clonotype appeared a single time. The chain employs TRBV12-3 or TRBV12-4 and TRBJ1-1; no clear D. Trimming removed 8 bases at V and 0 bases at J, with 10 bases between. The CDR3 covers 13 residues. The CDR3 region is CASRGEMNTEAFF. CDR3 DNA sequence: TGTGCCAGCCGTGGGGAGATGAACACTGAAGCTTTCTTT.

This clonotype was counted a few times. The rearrangement uses TRBV12-5 and TRBJ1-2; D ambiguous. CDR1 is LGHNT, CDR2 FRNRAP, per germline. Trimming took off 6 bases at V and 6 bases at J, with 14 bases between the two ends. The CDR3 loop spans 13 amino acids. CDR3: CASGIGLGNGYTF. CDR3 nucleotides: TGTGCTAGTGGGATCGGCCTTGGAAATGGCTACACCTTC. Using reference TRBV12-5 and TRBJ1-2 for the parts outside the CDR3, the full variable domain is DARVTQTPRHKVTEMGQEVTMRCQPILGHNTVFWYRQTMMQGLELLAYFRNRAPLDDSGMPKDRFSAEMPDATLATLKIQPSEPRDSAVYFCASGIGLGNGYTFGSGTRLTVV.